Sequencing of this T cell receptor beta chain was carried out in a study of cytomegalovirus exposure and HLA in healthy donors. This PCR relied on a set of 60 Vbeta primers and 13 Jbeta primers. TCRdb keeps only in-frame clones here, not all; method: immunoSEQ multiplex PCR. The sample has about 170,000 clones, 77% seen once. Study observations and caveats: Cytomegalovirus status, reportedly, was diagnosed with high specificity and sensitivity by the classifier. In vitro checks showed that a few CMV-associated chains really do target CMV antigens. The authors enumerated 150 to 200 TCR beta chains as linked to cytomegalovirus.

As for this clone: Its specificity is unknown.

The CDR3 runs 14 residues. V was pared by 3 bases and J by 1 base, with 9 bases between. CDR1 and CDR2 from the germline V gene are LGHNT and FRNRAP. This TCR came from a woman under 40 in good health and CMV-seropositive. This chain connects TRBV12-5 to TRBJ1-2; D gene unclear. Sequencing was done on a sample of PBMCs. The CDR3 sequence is CASGFGIVNYGYTF. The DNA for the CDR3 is TGTGCTAGTGGTTTCGGGATTGTTAACTATGGCTACACCTTC.